These 25 T cell receptor beta chains were sequenced from one sample in a study of Ad26.COV2.S vaccination and SARS-CoV-2 variants. Stated treatment: 19 received Ad26.COV2.S at low or high dose, single or two shots; about 5 received placebo; per-sample allocation not given. Sample collection was performed on day 63 after the first vaccine or placebo injection. Assay used: immunoSEQ multiplex PCR; TCRdb lists only in-frame clones, some missing. The table has 350,000 to 450,000 clones, over 80% seen once. The sequences come from peripheral blood, collected in a trial of Ad26.COV2.S vaccine versus placebo. The receptors derive from a person between 18 and 65 years old who received the Ad26.COV2.S COVID-19 vaccine or a placebo.

A single count supports this clone. The chain joins TRBV4-1 to TRBJ2-2; TRBD2 matches 8 bases. Losses at the gene ends were 4 bases for V and 4 bases for J; bases not matched to a gene: 8. This CDR3 is 16 amino acids long. Germline CDR1 MGHRA, CDR2 YSYEKL. The CDR3 DNA sequence: TGCGCCAGCAGCCTCCCGGGGGGGTATGGCACCGGGGAGCTGTTTTTT. Amino acids: CASSLPGGYGTGELFF.

CDR3 residues: CASSLELDSYSNQPQHF. CDR3 nucleotide sequence: TGTGCCAGCAGCTTAGAATTGGACAGCTATAGCAATCAGCCCCAGCATTTT. The chain joins TRBV7-2 to TRBJ1-5; D might be TRBD1 (6 bases). V dropped 1 base and J dropped 0 bases, with 13 bases sitting between them. The CDR3 is made up of 17 amino acids. CDR1 is SGHTA, CDR2 FQGNSA, per germline.

This clone was recorded only once. The genes are TRBV9 and TRBJ2-1; a weak D match, TRBD2 (6 bases). Germline V lookup: CDR1 SGDLS, CDR2 YYNGEE. The CDR3 length is 16 residues. Between the trimmed V and J ends, which lost 0 bases and 8 bases, there was a span of 18 bases. CDR3 coding DNA: TGTGCCAGCAGCGTAGATTCCCGGACTACTTTATATGAGCAGTTCTTC. Its protein is CASSVDSRTTLYEQFF.

The chain joins TRBV11-2 to TRBJ2-5; D gene unclear. The CDR3 runs to 12 residues. Trimming took off 3 bases at V and 4 bases at J, with 6 bases between the two ends. In germline, CDR1 is SGHAT, CDR2 FQNNGV. CDR3 DNA: TGTGCCAGCAGCTTCCCCGTAGAGACCCAGTACTTC. Protein sequence: CASSFPVETQYF.

This clone turned up a few times. The rearrangement links TRBV9 to TRBJ2-5; possible D gene TRBD2, 6 bases. In germline, CDR1 is SGDLS, CDR2 YYNGEE. The CDR3 is made up of 15 amino acids. Trimming removed 4 bases from V and 5 bases from J, with 18 bases in between. The CDR3 region is CASSYTATREETQYF. As DNA, the CDR3 is TGTGCCAGCAGCTATACCGCGACCCGGGAGGAGACCCAGTACTTC.

The chain joins TRBV6-6 to TRBJ2-7, with a possible D match to TRBD2 (6 bases). V was clipped by 2 bases and J by 2 bases, with 16 bases between them. CDR1 is MNHNY and CDR2 is SVGAGI in the germline V gene (reference sequence). The CDR3 extends over 16 amino acids. In nucleotides, the CDR3 is TGTGCCAGCAGTTACCCCCGCGGGGACGGACCCTACGAGCAGTACTTC. Its translation is CASSYPRGDGPYEQYF.

The chain employs TRBV9 and TRBJ2-5, with 14 bases identical to TRBD2. This CDR3 has 19 amino acids. Germline V CDR1 and CDR2: SGDLS, YYNGEE. V shed 3 bases and J 4 bases; nucleotides not matched to a gene: 14. CDR3 sequence: CASSAAGGLAGGGGETQYF. In nucleotides, the CDR3 is TGTGCCAGCAGCGCCGCGGGAGGACTAGCGGGGGGCGGAGGAGAGACCCAGTACTTC. The variable domain in full, with the rest retrieved from reference TRBV9 and TRBJ2-5, is DSGVTQTPKHLITATGQRVTLRCSPRSGDLSVYWYQQSLDQGLQFLIQYYNGEERAKGNILERFSAQQFPDLHSELNLSSLELGDSALYFCASSAAGGLAGGGGETQYFGPGTRLLVL.

The chain couples TRBV27 to TRBJ2-4; 8 positions match TRBD2. The CDR3 loop spans 13 amino acids. Trimming cost V 6 bases and J 6 bases; bases outside gene matches: 4. Germline V gene lookup returns CDR1 MNHEY and CDR2 SMNVEV (reference sequence). CDR3 nucleotides: TGTGCCAGCAGCCCCGGGGGGGCAAACATTCAGTACTTC. This gives the protein CASSPGGANIQYF.

The rearrangement uses TRBV30 and TRBJ2-5, with 7 bases lining up with TRBD1. The CDR3 sequence is 13 residues long. CDR1 GTSNPN and CDR2 SVGIG come from the germline V gene (reference sequence). V was clipped by 3 bases and J by 4 bases; unmatched bases: 5. The CDR3 sequence: CAWRARDRETQYF. The CDR3 nucleotides are TGTGCCTGGAGGGCCCGGGACAGAGAGACCCAGTACTTC.

The chain combines TRBV18 with TRBJ1-5, with a tentative D call TRBD1 (6 bases). Trimming removed 5 bases at V and 7 bases at J, with 18 bases between. Germline CDR1 is KGHSH and CDR2 is LQKENI. This CDR3 spans 15 amino acids. The CDR3 sequence is CASSNRTGLWQPQHF. DNA for the CDR3: TGTGCCAGCTCAAACCGTACAGGGTTGTGGCAGCCCCAGCATTTT.

V usage is TRBV19 and J usage is TRBJ2-5; D may match TRBD1 or TRBD2 (6 bases each). Germline V gene lookup returns CDR1 LNHDA and CDR2 SQIVND (reference sequence). This CDR3 has 15 amino acids. With 2 bases removed from V and 2 bases from J, the gap between germline ends came to 12 bases. The CDR3 DNA is TGTGCCAGTAGTATATGGGGGGCGCCTCAAGAGACCCAGTACTTC. Protein sequence: CASSIWGAPQETQYF.

The chain employs TRBV7-9 and TRBJ2-7, with 10 bases identical to TRBD2. The germline gives CDR1 SEHNR, CDR2 FQNEAQ (reference sequence). This CDR3 has 18 amino acids. V shed 5 bases, J shed 4 bases, and the junction held 17 bases outside the gene matches. The chain's CDR3 is CASSLGVAGGSGKYEQYF. CDR3 bases: TGTGCCAGCAGCCTGGGAGTAGCGGGGGGCTCCGGGAAATACGAGCAGTACTTC.

The genes are TRBV5-4 and TRBJ2-7; TRBD1 or TRBD2 may be the D gene (5 bases each). The germline CDR1 and CDR2 sequences are SGHNT and YYREEE (reference sequence). This CDR3 is 12 amino acids long. CDR3 sequence reads: CALSEGPGEQYF. DNA for the CDR3: TGTGCTCTCAGTGAGGGGCCGGGGGAGCAGTACTTC.

The J gene is TRBJ2-4, the V gene TRBV5-6, with a tentative D call TRBD1 (6 bases). Germline CDR1 and CDR2: SGHDT and YYEEEE. Trimming stripped 2 bases from V and 4 bases from J, with 13 bases between. This CDR3 region has 15 residues. The CDR3 coding sequence is TGTGCCAGCAGCTTACAGGGTTTCGGGAAAAACATTCAGTACTTC. Translating gives CASSLQGFGKNIQYF.

V gene TRBV6-5 combines with J gene TRBJ2-7; the D gene is possibly TRBD2 (6 bases). Germline V lookup: CDR1 MNHEY, CDR2 SVGAGI. The CDR3 covers 13 residues. Trimming cost V 4 bases and J 4 bases, with 11 bases left between them. CDR3 nucleotide sequence: TGTGCCAGCAGTTTGGGACTGCGTTACGAGCAGTACTTC. Encoded protein: CASSLGLRYEQYF.

The chain links TRBV20-1 to TRBJ1-1, with D unresolved. CDR3 length equals 12 residues. Germline V gives CDR1 DFQATT, CDR2 SNEGSKA (reference sequence). Trimming took 3 bases from V and 1 from J, leaving 6 bases between them. CDR3: CSASSANTEAFF. The CDR3 DNA sequence: TGCAGTGCTAGTTCTGCGAACACTGAAGCTTTCTTT.

V usage is TRBV18 and J usage is TRBJ2-5; TRBD2 is a possible D gene (6 bases). Germline lookup yields CDR1 KGHSH and CDR2 LQKENI. There are 14 residues in the CDR3. V lost 4 bases to trimming and J lost 0 bases, with 9 bases between them. The CDR3 reads CASSQRADQETQYF. DNA of the CDR3: TGTGCCAGCTCACAGCGGGCAGACCAAGAGACCCAGTACTTC.

The chain carries TRBV28 and TRBJ1-5; D not certain. This CDR3 has 15 residues. Trimming left V 6 bases short and J 0 bases short, with 12 bases between. Looked up from germline, CDR1 is MDHEN and CDR2 is SYDVKM. The CDR3 nucleotides are TGTGCCAGCAGCCCAGCCCTATATAGCAATCAGCCCCAGCATTTT. Its protein is CASSPALYSNQPQHF.

This rearrangement joins TRBV6-6 to TRBJ2-1; 8 positions agree with TRBD2. The CDR3 is 16 amino acids. The germline V gene encodes CDR1 MNHNY and CDR2 SVGAGI (reference sequence). The ends lost 4 bases at V and 4 bases at J; junction bases unmatched: 9. CDR3 DNA: TGTGCCAGCAGTTCCAGAGGCGGGGGGCCTTACAATGAGCAGTTCTTC. Encoded protein: CASSSRGGGPYNEQFF.

The CDR3 sequence is CASSKRPRDVWTDTQYF. Written as DNA, the CDR3 is TGTGCCAGCAGCAAACGCCCCCGGGACGTCTGGACAGATACGCAGTATTTT. The chain is built from TRBV21-1 and TRBJ2-3. TRBV21-1 corresponds to a pseudogene. The CDR3 consists of 17 residues.

CDR3 region: CASSQSLGGLLNTEAFF. The CDR3 DNA reads as TGTGCCAGCAGCCAGAGTCTTGGCGGTTTGCTTAACACTGAAGCTTTCTTT. V usage is TRBV3-1 (or the pseudogene TRBV3-2) and J usage is TRBJ1-1; no clear D. Germline CDR1 is LGHDT and CDR2 is YNNKEL (reference sequence). The CDR3 is made up of 17 amino acids. Between the trimmed V and J ends, which lost 3 bases and 2 bases, there was a span of 19 bases.

This rearrangement joins TRBV30 to TRBJ1-2; unclear D gene. The CDR3 runs 13 residues. The germline CDR1 and CDR2 sequences are GTSNPN and SVGIG (reference sequence). V lost 1 base, J lost 1 base, and 7 bases lay in between. This CDR3 is CAWSAEFNYGYTF. The DNA of the CDR3 is TGTGCCTGGAGTGCTGAGTTTAACTATGGCTACACCTTC.

J is TRBJ1-1 and V is TRBV9; 9 nucleotides agree with TRBD1. This CDR3 region has 15 residues. CDR1 is SGDLS, CDR2 YYNGEE, per germline. Germline trimming cut 0 bases from V and 4 bases from J; bases unmatched to any gene: 4. This CDR3 is CASSVGDREGTEAFF. In DNA form, the CDR3 reads TGTGCCAGCAGCGTAGGGGACAGGGAAGGCACTGAAGCTTTCTTT. Full variable domain (rest looked up from reference TRBV9 and TRBJ1-1): DSGVTQTPKHLITATGQRVTLRCSPRSGDLSVYWYQQSLDQGLQFLIQYYNGEERAKGNILERFSAQQFPDLHSELNLSSLELGDSALYFCASSVGDREGTEAFFGQGTRLTVV.

The rearrangement joins TRBV11-2 to TRBJ2-1, with 9 positions matching TRBD1. The CDR3 runs to 13 residues. Trimming took 5 bases from V and 13 from J; bases not matched to a gene: 9. CDR1 and CDR2 from the germline V gene are SGHAT and FQNNGV. Written as DNA, the CDR3 is TGTGCCAGCAGCCACGGACAGGGGATACCCCAGTTCTTC. This translates into CASSHGQGIPQFF.

The sample holds a few counts of this clone. The genes are TRBV7-9 and TRBJ1-1, with no clear D. This CDR3 region has 13 residues. Germline-derived CDR1 and CDR2 are SEHNR and FQNEAQ (reference sequence). V was pared by 5 bases and J by 6 bases, with 13 bases between. CDR3 in amino acids: CASSLDGSSEAFF. The CDR3 DNA follows: TGTGCCAGCAGCCTGGACGGAAGTTCTGAAGCTTTCTTT.